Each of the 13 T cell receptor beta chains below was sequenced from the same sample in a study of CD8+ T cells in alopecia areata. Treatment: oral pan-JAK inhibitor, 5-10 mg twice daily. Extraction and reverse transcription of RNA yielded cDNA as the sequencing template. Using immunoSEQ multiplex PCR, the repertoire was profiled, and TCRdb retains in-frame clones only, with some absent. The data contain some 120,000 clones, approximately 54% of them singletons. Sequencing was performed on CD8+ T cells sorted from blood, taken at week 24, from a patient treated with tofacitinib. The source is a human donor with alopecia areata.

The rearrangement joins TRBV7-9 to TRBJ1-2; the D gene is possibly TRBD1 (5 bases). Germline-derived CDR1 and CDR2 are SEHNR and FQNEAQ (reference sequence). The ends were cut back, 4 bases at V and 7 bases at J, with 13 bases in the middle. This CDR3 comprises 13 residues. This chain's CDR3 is CASSSNTGTGYTF. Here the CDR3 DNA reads TGTGCCAGCAGCTCCAATACGGGGACTGGCTACACCTTC.

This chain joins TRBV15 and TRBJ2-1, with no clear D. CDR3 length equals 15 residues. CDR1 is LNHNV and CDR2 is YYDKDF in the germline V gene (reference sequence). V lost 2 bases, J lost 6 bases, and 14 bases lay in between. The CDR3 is CATSRSRSPGNEQFF. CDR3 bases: TGTGCCACCAGCAGATCTCGCTCTCCGGGCAATGAGCAGTTCTTC.

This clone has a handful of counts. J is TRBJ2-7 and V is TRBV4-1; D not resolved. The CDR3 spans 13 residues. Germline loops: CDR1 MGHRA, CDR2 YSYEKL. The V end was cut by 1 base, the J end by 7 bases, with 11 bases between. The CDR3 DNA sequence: TGCGCCAGCAGCCAAGTGAGGTTGGGGGAGCAGTACTTC. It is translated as CASSQVRLGEQYF.

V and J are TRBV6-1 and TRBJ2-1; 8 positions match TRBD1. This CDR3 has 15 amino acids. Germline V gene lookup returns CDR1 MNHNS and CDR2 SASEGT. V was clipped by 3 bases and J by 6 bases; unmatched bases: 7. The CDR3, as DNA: TGTGCCAGCAGTGACGCAGGGGGCTGGATCAATGAGCAGTTCTTC. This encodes CASSDAGGWINEQFF.

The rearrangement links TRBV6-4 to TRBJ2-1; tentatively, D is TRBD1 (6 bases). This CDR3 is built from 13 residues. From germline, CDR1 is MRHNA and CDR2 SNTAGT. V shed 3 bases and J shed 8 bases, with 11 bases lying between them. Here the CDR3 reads CASSERYRDEQFF. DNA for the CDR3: TGTGCCAGCAGTGAACGCTACAGGGATGAGCAGTTCTTC.

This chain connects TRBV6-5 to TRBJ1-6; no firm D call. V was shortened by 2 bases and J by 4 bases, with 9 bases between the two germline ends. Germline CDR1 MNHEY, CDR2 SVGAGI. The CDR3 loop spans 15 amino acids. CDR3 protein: CASSYGGQYNSPLHF. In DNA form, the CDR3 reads TGTGCCAGCAGTTACGGCGGGCAATATAATTCACCCCTCCACTTT.

CDR3 amino acids: CASSPAPTPISNEQFF. CDR3 nucleotide sequence: TGTGCCAGCTCACCGGCCCCAACACCAATTTCGAATGAGCAGTTCTTC. The chain has TRBV18 and TRBJ2-1; D is ambiguous. V was shortened by 3 bases and J by 7 bases, with 19 bases between the two germline ends. The CDR3 is 16 amino acids. CDR1 and CDR2 from the germline V gene are KGHSH and LQKENI.

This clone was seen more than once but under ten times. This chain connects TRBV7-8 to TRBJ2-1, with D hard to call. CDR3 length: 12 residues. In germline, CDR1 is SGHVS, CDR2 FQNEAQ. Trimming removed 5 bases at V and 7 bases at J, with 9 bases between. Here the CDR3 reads CASSGLGNEQFF. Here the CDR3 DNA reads TGTGCCAGCAGCGGGTTGGGGAATGAGCAGTTCTTC. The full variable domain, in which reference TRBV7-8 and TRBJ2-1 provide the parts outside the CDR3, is GAGVSQSPRYKVAKRGQDVALRCDPISGHVSLFWYQQALGQGPEFLTYFQNEAQLDKSGLPSDRFFAERPEGSVSTLKIQRTQQEDSAVYLCASSGLGNEQFFGPGTRLTVL.

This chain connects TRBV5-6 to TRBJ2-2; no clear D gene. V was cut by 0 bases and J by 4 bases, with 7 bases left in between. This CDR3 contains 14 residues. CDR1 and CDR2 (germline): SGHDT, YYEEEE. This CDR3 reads CASSLAWGTGELFF. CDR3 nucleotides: TGTGCCAGCAGCTTGGCCTGGGGCACCGGGGAGCTGTTTTTT.

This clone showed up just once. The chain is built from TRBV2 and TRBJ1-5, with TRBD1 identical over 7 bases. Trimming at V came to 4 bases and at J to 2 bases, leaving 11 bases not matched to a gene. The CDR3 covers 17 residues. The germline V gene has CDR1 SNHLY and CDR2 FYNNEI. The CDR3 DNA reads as TGTGCCAGCAGTGGGATGAGGAGGGGGCCTGGCAATCAGCCCCAGCATTTT. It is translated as CASSGMRRGPGNQPQHF.

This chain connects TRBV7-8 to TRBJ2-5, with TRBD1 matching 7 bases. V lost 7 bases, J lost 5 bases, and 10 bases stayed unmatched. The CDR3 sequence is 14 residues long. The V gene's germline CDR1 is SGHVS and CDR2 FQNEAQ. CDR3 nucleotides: TGTGCCAGCACCTTGCCGACAGGGATGGAGACCCAGTACTTC. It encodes CASTLPTGMETQYF. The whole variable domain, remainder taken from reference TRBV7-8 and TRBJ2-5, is GAGVSQSPRYKVAKRGQDVALRCDPISGHVSLFWYQQALGQGPEFLTYFQNEAQLDKSGLPSDRFFAERPEGSVSTLKIQRTQQEDSAVYLCASTLPTGMETQYFGPGTRLLVL.

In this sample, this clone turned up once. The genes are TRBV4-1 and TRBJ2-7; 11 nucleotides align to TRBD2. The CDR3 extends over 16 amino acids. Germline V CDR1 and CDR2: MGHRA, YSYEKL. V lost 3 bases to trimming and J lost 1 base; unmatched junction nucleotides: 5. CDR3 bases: TGCGCCAGCAGCCATACACTAGCGGGGGAGTCCTACGAGCAGTACTTC. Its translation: CASSHTLAGESYEQYF.

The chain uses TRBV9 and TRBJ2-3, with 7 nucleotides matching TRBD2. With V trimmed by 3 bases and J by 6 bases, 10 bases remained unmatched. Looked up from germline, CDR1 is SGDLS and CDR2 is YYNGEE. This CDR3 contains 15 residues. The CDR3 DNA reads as TGTGCCAGCAGCGACTGGGGAGGGGAGAGGGATACGCAGTATTTT. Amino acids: CASSDWGGERDTQYF.